The source of this TCR beta chain is a study of memory B cells and T cells in multiple sclerosis. General study points: Clone-set sizes differed between compartments, so shared clonotype counts needed normalization.

This clone was counted a single time. The antigen is undetermined. Stimulus-free culture yielded autoproliferating CFSE-dim and non-proliferating CFSE-high T cells, each sequenced separately. Pooled replicate wells came from around 50 million CFSE-labeled PBMCs cultured 6 to 8 days without stimulus. The PBMCs received about 0.5 uM CFSE and serum-free culture with no added stimuli. Assay: immunoSEQ multiplex PCR; the TCRdb copy retains only in-frame clones and omits some. The sample holds 9,500 to 15,000 clones, around four fifths seen once. The sequenced sample was PBMCs from blood kept in culture. The sequence derives from a human donor with multiple sclerosis.

For the CDR3, the DNA is TGCGCCAGCAGCATGGGGAGGGCGGCTATAGGCTACGAGCAGTACTTC. It encodes CASSMGRAAIGYEQYF. The V call is TRBV5-1, the J call TRBJ2-7; TRBD2 agrees at 7 bases. Trimming took 4 bases from V and 3 from J; bases not matched to a gene: 13. Germline V CDR1 and CDR2: SGHRS, YFSETQ. The CDR3 is made up of 16 amino acids.